This TCR beta chain stems from a study of blood T cell repertoires in COVID-19. Looking at the study overall: T cells, B-cell-depleted T cells, or PBMCs provided the cDNA or gDNA that served as material.

Per the authors' pipeline: Reference gene primer amplification gave nucleated cell count estimates. The method was immunoSEQ multiplex PCR; TCRdb's version includes in-frame clones alone and lacks a portion of them. The DNA gave D and trimming, while V, J and clone size come from that table. This sample has some 300,000 clones, with 86% found just once. The CDR3 is 16 residues long. Trimming stripped 1 base from V and 0 bases from J, with 10 bases between. CDR1 is SGHAT, CDR2 FQNNGV, per germline. Those enrolled in Seattle joined during active infection and were followed longitudinally afterward. Sample: peripheral blood. This clonotype was obtained from an older woman with COVID-19, enrolled during active disease. The J gene is TRBJ2-4, the V gene TRBV11-2, with D possibly being TRBD1 (5 bases). The CDR3 protein is CASSLGTPVAKNIQYF. The CDR3 DNA reads as TGTGCCAGCAGCTTAGGGACACCCGTAGCCAAAAACATTCAGTACTTC.